This T cell receptor beta chain was identified during a study of CD8 T cells in Susac syndrome (dated 2019 in TCRdb). Notes on the research overall: Whether CD8+ T cell activation and differentiation in Susac syndrome was antigen driven was tested using repertoire sequencing. Clonality of the CD8+ T cell repertoire was compared between over ten healthy donors, roughly 14 Susac syndrome patients and around 15 multiple sclerosis patients. What the work shows at the level of the full study, not this receptor alone: The TCR sequencing and HLA analysis was acknowledged to have included a relatively small number of individuals.

RNA was extracted using the RNeasy kit, and about 0.45 to 1 ug of the RNA was reverse transcribed with random hexamers. The immunoSEQ multiplex PCR assay, covering 54 Vbeta and 13 Jbeta segments, was used to amplify TCR beta CDR3 regions. PCR amplification bias was corrected using a synthetic template baseline for primer optimization and computational correction. Turning to the authors' computational methods: Reads were annotated to V, D and J genes according to IMGT and were analyzed with immunoSEQ Analyzer, with only productive sequences retained. To calculate clonality, Shannon entropy was normalized by log2 of the number of productive unique sequences and then subtracted from one. Public and private clones were assessed among the 100 most prevalent clones of each patient and control. Clones were defined as Susac-specific if absent from the healthy and MS cohorts, from 900 to 1,200 published viral clones and from other ImmuneACCESS disease sequences. TCRdb reprocessing: public reads trimmed at Q25 with fastp, clones called with MiXCR, in-frame beta chains kept. For every CDR3 protein sequence, its rows merge into one entry that carries the most common genes and DNA. These V and J calls are TCRdb output, not the study's own analysis. The sample data list a few hundred thousand distinct CDR3 sequences, and 85% to 90% of these were observed just once. The ten largest clones add up to more than 0.09% of the sample.

Peripheral blood CD8+ and CD4+ T cells from healthy donors, Susac syndrome patients and multiple sclerosis patients were profiled by high-throughput TCR beta sequencing. Multiple sclerosis controls were treatment-naive patients with stable or active relapsing-remitting disease fulfilling revised McDonald criteria. Bulk CD8+ and CD4+ T cells were purified by magnetic negative isolation, while CD8+ TEMRA cells were enriched using FACS. Blood was collected in EDTA tubes and processed within 24 hours, with PBMCs isolated through density gradient centrifugation. PBMCs intended for TCR sequencing were frozen in liquid nitrogen and were later thawed in a 37 degrees C water bath. The sorted or isolated CD4+, CD8+ and CD8+ TEMRA cells reached a purity of at least 90%. The germline V gene specifies SGHRS as CDR1 and YFSETQ as CDR2. Measured from the cysteine to the phenylalanine, the CDR3 is 14 residues long. Only the CDR3 DNA stays, 42 bases, in frame from base 1. Trimmed from V: 6 bases; trimmed from J: 2 bases; junction bases lacking a gene match: 5.

Comments on this clonotype: It lacks a known antigen. No much larger clonotype is one base removed from it; base qualities were not supplied.

This clonotype was obtained from a human donor with multiple sclerosis. Recombination joined TRBV5-1 with TRBJ2-3, with 8 junctional bases fitting TRBD2. Sequencing used CD8+ T cells from PBMCs. CDR3 loop: CASNSGSVTDTQYF. The nucleotide sequence reads TGCGCCAGCAACAGCGGGAGTGTCACAGATACGCAGTATTTT. Beyond the CDR3, the reference TRBV5-1 and TRBJ2-3 genes provide the residues; the full variable domain reads: KAGVTQTPRYLIKTRGQQVTLSCSPISGHRSVSWYQQTPGQGLQFLFEYFSETQRNKGNFPGRFSGRQFSNSRSEMNVSTLELGDSALYLCASNSGSVTDTQYFGPGTRLTVL.